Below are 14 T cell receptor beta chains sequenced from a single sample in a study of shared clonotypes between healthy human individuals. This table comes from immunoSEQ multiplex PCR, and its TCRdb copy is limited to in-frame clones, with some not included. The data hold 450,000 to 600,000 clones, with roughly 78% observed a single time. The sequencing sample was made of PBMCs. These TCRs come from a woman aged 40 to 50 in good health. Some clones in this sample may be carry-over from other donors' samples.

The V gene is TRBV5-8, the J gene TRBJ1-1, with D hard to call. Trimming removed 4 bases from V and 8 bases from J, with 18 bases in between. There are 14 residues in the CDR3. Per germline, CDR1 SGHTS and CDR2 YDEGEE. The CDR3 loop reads CASSAPWRAGEAFF. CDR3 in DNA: TGTGCCAGCAGCGCCCCCTGGAGGGCGGGGGAAGCTTTCTTT.

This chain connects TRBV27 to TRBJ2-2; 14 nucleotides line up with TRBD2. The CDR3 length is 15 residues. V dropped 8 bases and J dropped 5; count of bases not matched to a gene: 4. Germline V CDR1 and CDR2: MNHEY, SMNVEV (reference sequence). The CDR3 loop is CASSGLAGGTGELFF. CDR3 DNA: TGTGCCAGCTCCGGACTAGCGGGAGGTACCGGGGAGCTGTTTTTT.

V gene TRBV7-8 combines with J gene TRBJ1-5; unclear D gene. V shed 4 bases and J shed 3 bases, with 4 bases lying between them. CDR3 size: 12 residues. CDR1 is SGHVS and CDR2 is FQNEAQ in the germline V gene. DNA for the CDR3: TGTGCCAGCAGCTCCGACAATCAGCCCCAGCATTTT. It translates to CASSSDNQPQHF.

The CDR3 DNA sequence: TGCAGCGCAAAGGGGGCGCGAGAGCAGTACTTC. Amino acid sequence: CSAKGAREQYF. The V gene is TRBV29-1, the J gene TRBJ2-7; 7 nucleotides line up with TRBD1. Germline assignment: CDR1 SQVTM and CDR2 ANQGSEA. Trimming removed 7 bases from V and 7 bases from J; junction bases left unmatched: 7. The length of the CDR3 is 11 residues.

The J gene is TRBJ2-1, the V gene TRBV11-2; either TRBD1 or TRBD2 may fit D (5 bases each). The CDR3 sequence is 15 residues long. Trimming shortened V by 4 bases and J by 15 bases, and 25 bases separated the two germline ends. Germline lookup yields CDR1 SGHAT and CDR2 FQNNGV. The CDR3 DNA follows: TGTGCCAGCAGCTCGATCGACGGGACGGCCCTGAGCACGTTCTTC. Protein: CASSSIDGTALSTFF.

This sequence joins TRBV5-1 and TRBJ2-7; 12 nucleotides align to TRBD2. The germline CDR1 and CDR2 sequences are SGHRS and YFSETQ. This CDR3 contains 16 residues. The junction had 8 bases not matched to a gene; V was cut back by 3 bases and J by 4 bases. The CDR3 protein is CASSSNILAGGYEQYF. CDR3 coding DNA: TGCGCCAGCAGCTCGAACATACTAGCGGGAGGATACGAGCAGTACTTC.

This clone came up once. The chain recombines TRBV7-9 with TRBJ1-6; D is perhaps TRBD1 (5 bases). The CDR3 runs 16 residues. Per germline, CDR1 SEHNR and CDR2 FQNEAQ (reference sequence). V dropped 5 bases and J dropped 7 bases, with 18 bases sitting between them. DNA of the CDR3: TGTGCCAGCAGCCTATCGTTAGGGACGGAGAATTCACCCCTCCACTTT. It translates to CASSLSLGTENSPLHF.

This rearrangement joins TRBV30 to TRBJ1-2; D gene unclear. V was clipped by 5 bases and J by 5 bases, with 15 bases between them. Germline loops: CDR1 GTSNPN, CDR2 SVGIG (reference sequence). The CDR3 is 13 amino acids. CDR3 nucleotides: TGTGCCTGGCTACGGGATTGGGAGTATGGCTACACCTTC. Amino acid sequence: CAWLRDWEYGYTF.

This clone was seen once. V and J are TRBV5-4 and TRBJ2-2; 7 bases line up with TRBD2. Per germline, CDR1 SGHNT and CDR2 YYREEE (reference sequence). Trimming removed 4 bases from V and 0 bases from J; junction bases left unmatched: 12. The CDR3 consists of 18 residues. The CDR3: CASSPTLADLANTGELFF. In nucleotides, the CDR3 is TGTGCCAGCAGCCCTACCCTAGCGGACCTCGCGAACACCGGGGAGCTGTTTTTT.

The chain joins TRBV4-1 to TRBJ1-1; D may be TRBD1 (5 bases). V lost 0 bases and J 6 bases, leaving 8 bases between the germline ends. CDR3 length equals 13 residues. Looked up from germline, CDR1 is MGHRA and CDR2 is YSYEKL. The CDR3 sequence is CASSQDRGAEAFF. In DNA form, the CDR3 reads TGCGCCAGCAGCCAAGATAGGGGAGCTGAAGCTTTCTTT.

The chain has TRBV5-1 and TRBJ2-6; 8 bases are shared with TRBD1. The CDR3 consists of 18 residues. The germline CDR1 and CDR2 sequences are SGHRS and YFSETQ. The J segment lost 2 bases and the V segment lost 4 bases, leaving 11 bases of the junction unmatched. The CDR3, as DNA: TGCGCCAGCAGCCTCGGACAGGGCTTTTCACCTGGGGCCAACGTCCTGACTTTC. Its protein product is CASSLGQGFSPGANVLTF.

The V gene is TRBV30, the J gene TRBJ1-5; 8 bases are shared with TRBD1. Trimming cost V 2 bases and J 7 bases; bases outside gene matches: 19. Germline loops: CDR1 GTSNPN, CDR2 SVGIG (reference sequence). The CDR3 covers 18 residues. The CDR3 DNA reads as TGTGCCTGGAGTCCAACCGGACAAGGACAGGGCTGGTGGCAGCCCCAGCATTTT. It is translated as CAWSPTGQGQGWWQPQHF.

The CDR3 DNA is TGTGCCAGTAGTAAACAGGGAGGGCGGAACACTGAAGCTTTCTTT. It is translated as CASSKQGGRNTEAFF. J is TRBJ1-1 and V is TRBV19, with D perhaps matching TRBD1 (6 bases). CDR1 and CDR2 (germline): LNHDA, SQIVND (reference sequence). V was cut by 4 bases and J by 1 base, with 13 bases left in between. This CDR3 region has 15 residues.

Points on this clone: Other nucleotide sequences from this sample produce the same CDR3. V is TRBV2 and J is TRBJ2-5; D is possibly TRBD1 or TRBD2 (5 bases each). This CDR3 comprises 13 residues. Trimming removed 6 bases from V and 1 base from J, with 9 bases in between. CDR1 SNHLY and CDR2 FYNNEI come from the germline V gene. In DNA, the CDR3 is TGTGCCAGCAGCCGAGGGACCCAAGAGACCCAGTACTTC. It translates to CASSRGTQETQYF.